Listed here are 3 T cell receptor beta chains from one sample, sequenced in a study of blood T cells in healthy people across ages (dated by TCRdb to 2014 to 2015). The protocol used for the library was 5' RACE. Instrument on record: Illumina HiSeq 2500. A second about 7 to 11 cycle PCR used a sample-barcoded 5' primer and a J-beta primer mix. TCRdb itself trimmed the public reads at Q25 with fastp, ran MiXCR and retained productive beta chains. Rows with one shared CDR3 protein collapse into an entry with the most common genes and DNA. The sample profile shows roughly 1.7 million distinct CDR3 sequences; around 36% of them were found once. Around 11% of the sample belongs to the ten largest clones. The sample was blood. The source is a woman in her 30s in good health.

This clonotype has only a few counts. This sequence joins TRBV5-1 and TRBJ2-1; TRBD1 agrees at 10 bases. The CDR3 sequence is 15 residues long. CDR1 and CDR2 from the germline V gene are SGHRS and YFSETQ. V trimming: 6 bases; J trimming: 6 bases; junction bases outside the gene matches: 9. The CDR3 sequence is CASKVTGGLSNEQFF. For the CDR3, the DNA is TGCGCCAGCAAAGTGACAGGGGGCCTATCCAATGAGCAGTTCTTC. The full variable domain, with the rest looked up from reference TRBV5-1 and TRBJ2-1, is KAGVTQTPRYLIKTRGQQVTLSCSPISGHRSVSWYQQTPGQGLQFLFEYFSETQRNKGNFPGRFSGRQFSNSRSEMNVSTLELGDSALYLCASKVTGGLSNEQFFGPGTRLTVL.

This sequence joins TRBV30 and TRBJ2-3; the match to TRBD2 covers 8 bases. The CDR3 extends over 13 amino acids. CDR1 is GTSNPN, CDR2 SVGIG, per germline (reference sequence). V shed 4 bases and J 5 bases; nucleotides not matched to a gene: 5. DNA for the CDR3: TGTGCCTGGACCGCGGGGGGCGGAGATACGCAGTATTTT. It codes for CAWTAGGGDTQYF. The variable domain in full, with the rest retrieved from reference TRBV30 and TRBJ2-3, is SQTIHQWPATLVQPVGSPLSLECTVEGTSNPNLYWYRQAAGRGLQLLFYSVGIGQISSEVPQNLSASRPQDRQFILSSKKLLLSDSGFYLCAWTAGGGDTQYFGPGTRLTVL.

The genes are TRBV4-2 and TRBJ2-7, with D possibly TRBD1 on 6 matching bases. The length of the CDR3 is 17 residues. Trimming removed 4 bases from V and 2 bases from J, with 21 bases in between. Germline V gene sequence: CDR1 LGHNA, CDR2 YNFKEQ. This chain's CDR3 is CASSRPPGQERTYEQYF. The DNA for the CDR3 is TGTGCCAGCAGCCGGCCCCCGGGACAAGAGAGGACCTACGAGCAGTACTTC.